The 11 T cell receptor beta chains presented below share a single source sample, sequenced in a study of monozygotic twins with cystic fibrosis. This table comes from immunoSEQ multiplex PCR, and its TCRdb copy is limited to in-frame clones, with some not included. The sample records some 30,000 clones, about 92% being singletons. The sequenced sample was blood. Receptors were obtained from a girl aged 2 to 10 with cystic fibrosis.

The gene calls are TRBV11-2 and TRBJ2-2, with 7 bases matching TRBD1. The CDR3 is 15 amino acids. The germline V gene has CDR1 SGHAT and CDR2 FQNNGV. J lost 1 base, V lost 5 bases, and 4 bases had no gene match. The CDR3 sequence: CASSAGTENTGELFF. Written as DNA, the CDR3 is TGTGCCAGCAGCGCCGGGACAGAGAACACCGGGGAGCTGTTTTTT.

This clone occurred once. The V and J genes are TRBV2 and TRBJ2-7, with D possibly being TRBD1 (6 bases). The CDR3 sequence is 15 residues long. Germline V gives CDR1 SNHLY, CDR2 FYNNEI. Between the trimmed V and J ends, which lost 1 base and 2 bases, there was a span of 12 bases. The CDR3 region is CASSEERQGTYEQYF. The DNA for the CDR3 is TGTGCCAGCAGTGAAGAGCGGCAGGGGACCTACGAGCAGTACTTC.

The V gene is TRBV4-1, the J gene TRBJ1-2; TRBD1 is a possible D gene (6 bases). Trimming took 0 bases from V and 3 from J, leaving 11 bases between them. This CDR3 region has 15 residues. Germline V gene lookup returns CDR1 MGHRA and CDR2 YSYEKL. CDR3 amino acids: CASSQDEGGDYGYTF. As DNA, the CDR3 is TGCGCCAGCAGCCAAGATGAGGGGGGGGACTATGGCTACACCTTC.

This chain links TRBV11-2 with TRBJ2-1; 7 nucleotides align to TRBD1. This CDR3 contains 15 residues. The germline V gene has CDR1 SGHAT and CDR2 FQNNGV. The junction had 13 bases not matched to a gene; V was cut back by 5 bases and J by 9 bases. The chain's CDR3 is CASSRARDSRGEQFF. In DNA, the CDR3 is TGTGCCAGCAGCCGCGCTCGGGACAGCAGGGGTGAGCAGTTCTTC.

This clone was observed a few times. The chain links TRBV4-1 to TRBJ2-7; D remains ambiguous. Trimming took off 0 bases at V and 3 bases at J, with 12 bases between the two ends. The CDR3 is 15 amino acids. Germline values: CDR1 MGHRA, CDR2 YSYEKL. CDR3 bases: TGCGCCAGCAGCCAAGATTACCGTATGCTCTACGAGCAGTACTTC. It yields the protein CASSQDYRMLYEQYF.

This clone was picked up one time. The chain couples TRBV5-4 to TRBJ2-3, with 9 nucleotides matching TRBD1. The CDR3 extends over 15 amino acids. Germline CDR1 reads SGHNT; CDR2 reads YYREEE (reference sequence). Germline trimming cut 2 bases from V and 3 bases from J; bases unmatched to any gene: 4. The CDR3 DNA sequence: TGTGCCAGCAGCTTAGGGGGACAGGGTACAGATACGCAGTATTTT. Its protein product is CASSLGGQGTDTQYF.

The V call is TRBV19, the J call TRBJ2-5, with 12 positions matching TRBD2. CDR1 and CDR2 (germline): LNHDA, SQIVND (reference sequence). This CDR3 spans 16 amino acids. The V and J ends lost 1 base and 2 bases, in that order; junction bases with no gene match: 2. The CDR3 sequence is CASSIGLAGAQETQYF. CDR3 nucleotide sequence: TGTGCCAGTAGTATAGGACTAGCGGGGGCTCAAGAGACCCAGTACTTC.

CDR3 bases: TGTGCCAGCAGTTACCAGTCCGGCTACACCTTC. Residues: CASSYQSGYTF. J is TRBJ1-2 and V is TRBV6-6; the D is unclear. Trimming removed 2 bases from V and 8 bases from J, with 6 bases in between. The V gene's germline CDR1 is MNHNY and CDR2 SVGAGI (reference sequence). The CDR3 runs 11 residues.

The rearrangement joins TRBV19 to TRBJ2-2; TRBD1 matches 7 bases. Losses at the gene ends were 8 bases for V and 0 bases for J; bases not matched to a gene: 3. Germline lookup yields CDR1 LNHDA and CDR2 SQIVND (reference sequence). This CDR3 spans 14 amino acids. CDR3 DNA: TGTGCCAGTCGACAGGGCCCGAACACCGGGGAGCTGTTTTTT. This gives the protein CASRQGPNTGELFF.

The chain recombines TRBV5-1 with TRBJ2-7; 7 nucleotides match TRBD2. Germline V lookup: CDR1 SGHRS, CDR2 YFSETQ. CDR3 length: 14 amino acids. Germline trimming cut 2 bases from V and 5 bases from J; bases unmatched to any gene: 7. The CDR3 region has the DNA TGCGCCAGCAGCTTTCAGGGAGGGAGCAACGAGCAGTACTTC. It encodes CASSFQGGSNEQYF.

This clone was picked up one time. The chain recombines TRBV7-8 with TRBJ2-1; tentatively, D is TRBD2 (5 bases). V lost 6 bases, J lost 4 bases, and 13 bases lay in between. This CDR3 spans 14 amino acids. Germline CDR1 is SGHVS and CDR2 is FQNEAQ. This CDR3 is CASRLEKYYNEQFF. The CDR3 nucleotides read TGTGCCAGCAGACTAGAAAAGTATTACAATGAGCAGTTCTTC.